This T cell receptor (beta chain) derives from a study of blood T cell repertoires in COVID-19. Overall study context: The United States, Italy and Spain provided the acute and convalescent COVID-19 samples.

Germline CDR1 reads SEHNR; CDR2 reads FQNEAQ (reference sequence). The V and J ends lost 5 bases and 6 bases, in that order; junction bases with no gene match: 4. The CDR3 is made up of 14 amino acids. Method: immunoSEQ multiplex PCR; TCRdb's copy keeps in-frame clones and lacks some. The sample includes a few hundred thousand clones, more than 80% seen only once; the top ten take approximately 1%. Material: PBMCs or T cells enriched from blood (not recorded which). The receptor was derived from a man aged 18 to 29 who had recovered from COVID-19. The rearrangement joins TRBV7-9 to TRBJ2-1; the match to TRBD2 covers 10 bases. In nucleotides, the CDR3 is TGTGCCAGCAGCACCGGGACTAGCGTCAATGAGCAGTTCTTC. Protein: CASSTGTSVNEQFF.